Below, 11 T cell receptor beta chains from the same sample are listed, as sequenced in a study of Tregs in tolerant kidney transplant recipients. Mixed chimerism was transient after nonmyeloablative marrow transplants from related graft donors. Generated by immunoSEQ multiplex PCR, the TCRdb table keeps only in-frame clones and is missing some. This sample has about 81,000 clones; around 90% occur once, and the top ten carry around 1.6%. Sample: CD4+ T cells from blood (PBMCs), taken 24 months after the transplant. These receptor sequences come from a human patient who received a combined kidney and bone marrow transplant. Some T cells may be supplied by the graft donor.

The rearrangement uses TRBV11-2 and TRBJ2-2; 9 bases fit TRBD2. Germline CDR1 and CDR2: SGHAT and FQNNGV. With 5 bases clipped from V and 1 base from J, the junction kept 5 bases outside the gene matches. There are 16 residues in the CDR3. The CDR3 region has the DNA TGTGCCAGCAGCCGGGAAGCGGGAGGGAACACCGGGGAGCTGTTTTTT. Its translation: CASSREAGGNTGELFF.

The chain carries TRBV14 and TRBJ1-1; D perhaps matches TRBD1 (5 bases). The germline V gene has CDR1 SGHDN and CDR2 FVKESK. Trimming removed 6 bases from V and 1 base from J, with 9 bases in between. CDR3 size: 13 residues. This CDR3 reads CASSLTENTEAFF. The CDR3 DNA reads TGTGCCAGCAGTTTGACAGAGAACACTGAAGCTTTCTTT.

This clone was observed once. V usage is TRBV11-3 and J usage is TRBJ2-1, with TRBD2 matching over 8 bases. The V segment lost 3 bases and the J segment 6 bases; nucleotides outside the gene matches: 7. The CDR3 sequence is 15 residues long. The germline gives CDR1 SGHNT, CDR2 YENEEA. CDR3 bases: TGTGCCAGCAGCTTTGGGACTAGTACCCCCAATGAGCAGTTCTTC. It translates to CASSFGTSTPNEQFF.

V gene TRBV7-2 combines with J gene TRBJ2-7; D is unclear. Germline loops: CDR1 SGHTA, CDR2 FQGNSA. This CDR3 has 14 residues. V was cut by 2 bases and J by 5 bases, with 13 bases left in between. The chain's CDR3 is CASSLHYSSHEQYF. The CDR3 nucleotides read TGTGCCAGCAGCTTACATTACTCGTCCCACGAGCAGTACTTC.

As DNA, the CDR3 is TGTGCCTGGGATTTACAGGGTGGTATTCAGCCCCAGCATTTT. Protein product: CAWDLQGGIQPQHF. The gene calls are TRBV30 and TRBJ1-5, with D perhaps TRBD1 (6 bases). The CDR3 is made up of 14 amino acids. V lost 5 bases, J lost 6 bases, and 17 bases lay in between. The V gene's germline CDR1 is GTSNPN and CDR2 SVGIG (reference sequence).

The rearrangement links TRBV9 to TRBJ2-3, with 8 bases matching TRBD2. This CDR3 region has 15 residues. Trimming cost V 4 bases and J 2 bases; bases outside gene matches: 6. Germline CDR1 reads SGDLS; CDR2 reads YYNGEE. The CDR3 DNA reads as TGTGCCAGCAGCACACGGGGGGGATTCACAGATACGCAGTATTTT. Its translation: CASSTRGGFTDTQYF. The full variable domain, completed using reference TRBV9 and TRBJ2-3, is DSGVTQTPKHLITATGQRVTLRCSPRSGDLSVYWYQQSLDQGLQFLIQYYNGEERAKGNILERFSAQQFPDLHSELNLSSLELGDSALYFCASSTRGGFTDTQYFGPGTRLTVL.

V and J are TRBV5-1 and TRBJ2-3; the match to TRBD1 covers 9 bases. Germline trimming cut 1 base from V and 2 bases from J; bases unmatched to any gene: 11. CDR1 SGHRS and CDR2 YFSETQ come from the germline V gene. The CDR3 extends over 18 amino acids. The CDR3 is CASSLQSGTGSVTDTQYF. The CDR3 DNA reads TGCGCCAGCAGCTTGCAATCCGGGACAGGGAGCGTCACAGATACGCAGTATTTT.

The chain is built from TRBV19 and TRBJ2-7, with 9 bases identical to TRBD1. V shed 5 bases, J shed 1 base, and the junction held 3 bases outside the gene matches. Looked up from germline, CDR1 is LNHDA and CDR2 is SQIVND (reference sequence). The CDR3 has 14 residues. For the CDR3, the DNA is TGTGCCAGTAGTCCTGGGACAGGGTCCTACGAGCAGTACTTC. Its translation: CASSPGTGSYEQYF.

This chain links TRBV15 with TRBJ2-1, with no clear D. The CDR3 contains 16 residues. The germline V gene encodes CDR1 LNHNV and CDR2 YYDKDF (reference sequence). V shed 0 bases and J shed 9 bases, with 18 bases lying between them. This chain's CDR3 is CATSRDQRGGYGEQFF. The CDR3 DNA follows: TGTGCCACCAGCAGAGATCAGAGAGGCGGATACGGTGAGCAGTTCTTC. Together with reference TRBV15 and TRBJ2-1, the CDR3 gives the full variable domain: DAMVIQNPRYQVTQFGKPVTLSCSQTLNHNVMYWYQQKSSQAPKLLFHYYDKDFNNEADTPDNFQSRRPNTSFCFLDIRSPGLGDTAMYLCATSRDQRGGYGEQFFGPGTRLTVL.

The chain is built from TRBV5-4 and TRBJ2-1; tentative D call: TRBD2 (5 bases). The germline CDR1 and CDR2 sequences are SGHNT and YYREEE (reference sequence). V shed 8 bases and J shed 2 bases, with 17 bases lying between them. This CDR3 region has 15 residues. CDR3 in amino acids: CASQLFGGPYNEQFF. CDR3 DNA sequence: TGTGCCAGTCAGCTTTTTGGCGGGCCCTACAATGAGCAGTTCTTC.

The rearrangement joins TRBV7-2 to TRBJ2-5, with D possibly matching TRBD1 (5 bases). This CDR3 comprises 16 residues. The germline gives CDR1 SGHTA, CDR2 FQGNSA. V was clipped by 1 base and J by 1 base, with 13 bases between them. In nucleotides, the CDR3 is TGTGCCAGCAGCTTAGTCGACAGATATATCCAAGAGACCCAGTACTTC. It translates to CASSLVDRYIQETQYF.